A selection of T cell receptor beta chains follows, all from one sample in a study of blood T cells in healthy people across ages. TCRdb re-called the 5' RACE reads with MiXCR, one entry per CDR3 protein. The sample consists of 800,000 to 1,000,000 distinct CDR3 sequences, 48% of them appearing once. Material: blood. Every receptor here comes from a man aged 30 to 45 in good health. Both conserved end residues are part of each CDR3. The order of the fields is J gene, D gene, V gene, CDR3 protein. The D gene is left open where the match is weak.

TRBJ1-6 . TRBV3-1 CASSQAVGGNSPLHF
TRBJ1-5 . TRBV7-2 CASSAAGGWQPQHF
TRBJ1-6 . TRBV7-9 CASSFDSPNSPLHF
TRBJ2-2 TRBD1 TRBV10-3 CAISEGQGSGELFF
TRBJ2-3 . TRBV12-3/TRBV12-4 CASRPLATSTDTQYF
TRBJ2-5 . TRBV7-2 CASSVVGGAETQYF
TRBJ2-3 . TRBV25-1 CASSEYRDGADTQYF
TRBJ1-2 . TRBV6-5 CASSYSKGQTTNYGYTF
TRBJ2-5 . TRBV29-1 CSVELWGRQQETQYF
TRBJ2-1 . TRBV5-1 CASSLVHPNEQFF
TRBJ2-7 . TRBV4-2 CASSHGDGSYEQYF
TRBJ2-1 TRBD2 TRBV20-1 CSATSGLAGVNEQFF
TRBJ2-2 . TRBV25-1 CASQRGAGELFF
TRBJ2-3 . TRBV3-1 CASSQARRGAFPTDTQYF
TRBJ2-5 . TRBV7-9 CASSTTGDGQYF
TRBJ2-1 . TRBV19 CASSIISGRYEQFF
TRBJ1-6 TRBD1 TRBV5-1 CASSSGQTDSPLHF
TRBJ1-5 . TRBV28 CASTKGILAQHF
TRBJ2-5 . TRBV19 CASSNTAQETQYF
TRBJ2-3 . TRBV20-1 CSAPGADNTDTQYF
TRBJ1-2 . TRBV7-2 CASSLNEPYYGYTF
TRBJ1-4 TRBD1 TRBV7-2 CASSPGQGGRKLFF
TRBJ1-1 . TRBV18 CASSPKGMGTEAFF
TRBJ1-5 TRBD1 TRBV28 CASSLSGQGAQHF
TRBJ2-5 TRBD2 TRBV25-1 CASSEYYSGTYQETQYF
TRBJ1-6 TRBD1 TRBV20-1 CSAPIRDSYNSPLHF
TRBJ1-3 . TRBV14 CASSHRRANSGNTIYF